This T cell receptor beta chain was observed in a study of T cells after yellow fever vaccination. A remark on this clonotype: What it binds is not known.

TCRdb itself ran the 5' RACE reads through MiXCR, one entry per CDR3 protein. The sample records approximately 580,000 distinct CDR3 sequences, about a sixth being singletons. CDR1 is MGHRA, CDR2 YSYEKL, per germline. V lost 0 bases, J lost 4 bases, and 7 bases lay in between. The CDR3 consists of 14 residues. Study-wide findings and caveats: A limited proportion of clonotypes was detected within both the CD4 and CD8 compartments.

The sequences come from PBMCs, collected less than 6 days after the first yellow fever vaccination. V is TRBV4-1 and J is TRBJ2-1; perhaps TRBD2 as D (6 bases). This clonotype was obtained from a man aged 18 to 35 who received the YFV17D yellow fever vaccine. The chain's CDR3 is CASSQDAGYNEQFF. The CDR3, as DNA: TGCGCCAGCAGCCAAGATGCGGGGTACAATGAGCAGTTCTTC.